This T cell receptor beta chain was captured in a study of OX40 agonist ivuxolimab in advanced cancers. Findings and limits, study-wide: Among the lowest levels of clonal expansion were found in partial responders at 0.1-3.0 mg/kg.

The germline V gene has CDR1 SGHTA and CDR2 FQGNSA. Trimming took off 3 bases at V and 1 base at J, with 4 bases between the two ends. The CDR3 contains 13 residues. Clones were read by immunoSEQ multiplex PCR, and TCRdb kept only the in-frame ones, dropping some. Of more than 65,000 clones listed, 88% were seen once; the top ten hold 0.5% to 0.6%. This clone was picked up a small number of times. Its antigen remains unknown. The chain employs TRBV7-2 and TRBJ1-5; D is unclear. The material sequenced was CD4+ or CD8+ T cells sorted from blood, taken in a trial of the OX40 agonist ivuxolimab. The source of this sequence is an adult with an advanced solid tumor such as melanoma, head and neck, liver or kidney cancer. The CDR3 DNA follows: TGTGCCAGCAGCTTTAGGAGCAATCAGCCCCAGCATTTT. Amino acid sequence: CASSFRSNQPQHF.